These 14 T cell receptor beta chains originate from one sample sequenced in a study of cytomegalovirus exposure and HLA in healthy donors. PCR was performed using 60 Vbeta and 13 Jbeta primers. Measured with immunoSEQ multiplex PCR; TCRdb has only the in-frame clones, and not every one. The table includes almost 200,000 clones, roughly four fifths detected once. The specimen was PBMCs. The receptor source for this set is a young man in good health and CMV-seronegative.

The chain employs TRBV2 and TRBJ2-7; perhaps TRBD1 as D (6 bases). CDR1 and CDR2 from the germline V gene are SNHLY and FYNNEI. The CDR3 contains 13 residues. V lost 8 bases, J lost 0 bases, and 11 bases lay in between. CDR3: CASGGLSSYEQYF. The CDR3 region has the DNA TGTGCCAGCGGGGGCCTGAGCTCCTACGAGCAGTACTTC.

The chain is built from TRBV28 and TRBJ2-1, with TRBD2 identical over 16 bases. Germline CDR1 reads MDHEN; CDR2 reads SYDVKM. The CDR3 is made up of 19 amino acids. Trimming at V came to 4 bases and at J to 0 bases, leaving 6 bases not matched to a gene. The CDR3 region is CASSYPGLAGGSSYNEQFF. Written as DNA, the CDR3 is TGTGCCAGCAGTTATCCGGGACTAGCGGGAGGGAGCTCCTACAATGAGCAGTTCTTC.

V gene TRBV6-5 combines with J gene TRBJ2-7, with TRBD2 identical over 12 bases. Germline-derived CDR1 and CDR2 are MNHEY and SVGAGI. This CDR3 comprises 15 residues. After removal of 6 bases from V and 3 bases from J, the junction contained 6 bases not matched to a gene. The CDR3 loop reads CASRQGLAGSYEQYF. Written as DNA, the CDR3 is TGTGCCAGCAGACAAGGACTAGCGGGAAGCTACGAGCAGTACTTC.

J is TRBJ1-1 and V is TRBV19, with 8 positions matching TRBD1. Unmatched junction bases numbered 7, after V lost 6 bases and J lost 1 base. Looked up from germline, CDR1 is LNHDA and CDR2 is SQIVND (reference sequence). The CDR3 is made up of 15 amino acids. The CDR3: CASSARGLRNTEAFF. The CDR3 DNA reads TGTGCCAGTAGCGCCAGGGGGCTCAGGAACACTGAAGCTTTCTTT.

This chain connects TRBV10-1 to TRBJ1-1; D not resolved. With 0 bases removed from V and 1 base from J, the gap between germline ends came to 12 bases. The CDR3 length is 16 residues. Germline V gene data show CDR1 as WNHNN and CDR2 as SYGVQD (reference sequence). This chain's CDR3 is CASSESNWYGNTEAFF. The CDR3 region has the DNA TGCGCCAGCAGTGAGTCGAATTGGTACGGGAACACTGAAGCTTTCTTT.

The chain couples TRBV7-9 to TRBJ2-7; unclear D gene. Trimming cost V 5 bases and J 10 bases, with 15 bases left between them. In germline, CDR1 is SEHNR, CDR2 FQNEAQ (reference sequence). The CDR3 is made up of 12 amino acids. The DNA of the CDR3 is TGTGCCAGCAGCCGAACGGGTTATGAACAGTACTTC. Translating it yields CASSRTGYEQYF.

The gene calls are TRBV6-1 and TRBJ2-3, with 9 positions matching TRBD2. Germline values: CDR1 MNHNS, CDR2 SASEGT. Trimming removed 0 bases from V and 4 bases from J; junction bases left unmatched: 2. The CDR3 has 15 amino acids. The CDR3 is CASSEASGSPDTQYF. CDR3 sequence (DNA): TGTGCCAGCAGTGAAGCTAGCGGGAGCCCAGATACGCAGTATTTT.

This clone came up once. This rearrangement joins TRBV9 to TRBJ1-3; D unresolved. Germline V gene data show CDR1 as SGDLS and CDR2 as YYNGEE. The CDR3 totals 15 residues. V shed 0 bases and J shed 0 bases, with 7 bases lying between them. CDR3 sequence reads: CASSVGAGSGNTIYF. As DNA, the CDR3 is TGTGCCAGCAGCGTAGGGGCAGGCTCTGGAAACACCATATATTTT.

The rearrangement uses TRBV4-1 and TRBJ2-5; 8 bases map to TRBD1. The CDR3 is 17 residues long. Germline assignment: CDR1 MGHRA and CDR2 YSYEKL. The J segment lost 6 bases and the V segment lost 2 bases, leaving 14 bases of the junction unmatched. CDR3 in amino acids: CASSQYMIGQGAKTQYF. CDR3 DNA sequence: TGCGCCAGCAGCCAATATATGATTGGGCAGGGGGCGAAGACCCAGTACTTC.

The V call is TRBV7-9, the J call TRBJ1-6, with 10 bases matching TRBD1. Trimming cost V 0 bases and J 10 bases; bases outside gene matches: 0. In germline, CDR1 is SEHNR, CDR2 FQNEAQ (reference sequence). The CDR3 loop spans 14 amino acids. The CDR3 sequence: CASSLAGQGSPLHF. CDR3 sequence (DNA): TGTGCCAGCAGCTTAGCGGGACAGGGGTCACCCCTCCACTTT.

This chain links TRBV4-2 with TRBJ1-1; tentative D call: TRBD1 (5 bases). Germline CDR1 and CDR2: LGHNA and YNFKEQ. This CDR3 spans 18 amino acids. V lost 0 bases and J lost 7, with 24 bases in between. The CDR3 nucleotides read TGTGCCAGCAGCCAAGATTGGGGGGGTATAATAGGGCCCAATGAAGCTTTCTTT. It is translated as CASSQDWGGIIGPNEAFF.

This chain connects TRBV6-5 to TRBJ1-3; D is uncertain. CDR1 is MNHEY, CDR2 SVGAGI, per germline. The CDR3 contains 14 residues. Trimming stripped 6 bases from V and 4 bases from J, with 13 bases between. The CDR3 nucleotides read TGTGCCAGCAGACTCAGGTTATCGGGAAACACCATATATTTT. Translated, it gives CASRLRLSGNTIYF.

The V and J genes are TRBV28 and TRBJ2-1; 8 positions match TRBD1. Germline-derived CDR1 and CDR2 are MDHEN and SYDVKM. The CDR3 has 16 residues. V was clipped by 4 bases and J by 5 bases; unmatched bases: 10. The CDR3, as DNA: TGTGCCAGCAGTTCGGATAGACAGGGGATAAACAATGAGCAGTTCTTC. Translation: CASSSDRQGINNEQFF.

J is TRBJ2-5 and V is TRBV27, with 7 bases identical to TRBD2. Trimming removed 6 bases from V and 5 bases from J; junction bases left unmatched: 9. This CDR3 spans 14 amino acids. The germline CDR1 and CDR2 sequences are MNHEY and SMNVEV (reference sequence). The CDR3 DNA reads as TGTGCCAGCAGCCCCTACCGAGCGGGGGAGACCCAGTACTTC. Protein: CASSPYRAGETQYF.